This TCR beta chain was observed in a study of identical twins. This clonotype was counted only a few times. No antigen is known for it. One entry per CDR3 protein, called by TCRdb with MiXCR from the 5' RACE reads. The sample carries about 520,000 distinct CDR3 sequences, around 20% recorded once. Findings and limits, study-wide: The study drew conclusions from cross-sectional statistical analysis, not from following the same donors. For cord blood, abundant beta clonotypes had fewer insertions, unlike memory repertoires, which showed none.

The CDR3 contains 17 residues. Deletions cut 5 bases from V and 4 bases from J, with 21 bases between. These same data were also listed under a study on T cells expressing NK-cell markers. That work contributes: Also leading the CD3+CD56-NKG2C+ fraction in a few donors were these clonotypes.

Input material: CD4+ T cells sorted from blood. The chain combines TRBV12-3 or TRBV12-4 with TRBJ2-1; D could derive from TRBD1 or TRBD2 (5 bases each). The sequence was obtained from a woman under 30 in good health. CDR3 amino acids: CASSPGRVQRNYNEQFF. The CDR3 DNA reads as TGTGCCAGCAGTCCGGGACGTGTTCAACGAAATTACAATGAGCAGTTCTTC.